Listed here are 7 T cell receptor beta chains from one sample, sequenced in a study of T-cell memory formation after mild COVID-19. TCRdb used MiXCR to reprocess the 5' RACE reads, holding one entry per CDR3 protein. The table has fewer than 500,000 distinct CDR3 sequences, about 23% seen once. The sequencing input was PBMCs or a T cell subset sorted from them (not recorded which). The receptors derive from an adult woman who had mild COVID-19 (a few samples of this study predate the infection). Cell type and time point are not known.

This clonotype was detected ten times or more. The V call is TRBV18, the J call TRBJ2-3; D remains ambiguous. V was trimmed by 3 bases and J by 2 bases, leaving 3 bases between them. There are 12 residues in the CDR3. In germline, CDR1 is KGHSH, CDR2 LQKENI. CDR3 sequence (DNA): TGTGCCAGCTCACCCTACACAGATACGCAGTATTTT. It is translated as CASSPYTDTQYF.

The chain couples TRBV20-1 to TRBJ2-5; D is undetermined. V lost 2 bases to trimming and J lost 0 bases, with 4 bases between them. This CDR3 has 12 residues. The germline V gene encodes CDR1 DFQATT and CDR2 SNEGSKA (reference sequence). CDR3 amino acids: CSARRNQETQYF. CDR3 sequence (DNA): TGCAGTGCTAGACGGAACCAAGAGACCCAGTACTTC.

This clonotype occurred many times. The rearrangement joins TRBV7-3 to TRBJ2-1; 10 bases map to TRBD2. The CDR3 length is 18 residues. Germline-derived CDR1 and CDR2 are SGHTA and FQGTGA. V was pared by 4 bases and J by 7 bases, with 16 bases of the junction left unmatched. The CDR3 is CASSSRPGASGRGNEQFF. In DNA form, the CDR3 reads TGTGCCAGCAGCTCCAGACCGGGGGCTAGCGGGAGAGGAAATGAGCAGTTCTTC. Full variable domain (outside the CDR3, taken from reference TRBV7-3 and TRBJ2-1): GAGVSQTPSNKVTEKGKYVELRCDPISGHTALYWYRQSLGQGPEFLIYFQGTGAADDSGLPNDRFFAVRPEGSVSTLKIQRTERGDSAVYLCASSSRPGASGRGNEQFFGPGTRLTVL.

V is TRBV24-1 and J is TRBJ2-2; 10 bases fit TRBD2. The germline V gene encodes CDR1 KGHDR and CDR2 SFDVKD. The trim removed 0 bases at V and 0 bases at J, leaving 6 bases unmatched. The CDR3 has 19 amino acids. As DNA, the CDR3 is TGTGCCACCAGTGATTTGCCCTTACTAGCGGGGTCGAACACCGGGGAGCTGTTTTTT. It translates to CATSDLPLLAGSNTGELFF.

This clonotype was found many times. The chain carries TRBV7-9 and TRBJ2-3; the D is unclear. The CDR3 extends over 14 amino acids. Germline assignment: CDR1 SEHNR and CDR2 FQNEAQ (reference sequence). The V and J ends lost 2 bases and 2 bases respectively, with 8 bases between them. The CDR3 bases are TGTGCCAGCAGCTTAACATCCCACACAGATACGCAGTATTTT. It translates to CASSLTSHTDTQYF.

J is TRBJ2-1 and V is TRBV9; D possibly corresponds to TRBD2 (6 bases). Germline CDR1 is SGDLS and CDR2 is YYNGEE. CDR3 length: 15 residues. The V and J ends lost 3 bases and 6 bases respectively, with 16 bases between them. Here the CDR3 DNA reads TGTGCCAGCAGCGCAGAGGAGGGAACCACCAATGAGCAGTTCTTC. Protein product: CASSAEEGTTNEQFF.

The table lists this clonotype with a few counts. The chain couples TRBV7-8 to TRBJ1-3; weak D call: TRBD1 (6 bases). CDR1 and CDR2 from the germline V gene are SGHVS and FQNEAQ. Trimming left V 5 bases short and J 8 bases short, with 16 bases between. This CDR3 is 14 amino acids long. CDR3 DNA sequence: TGTGCCAGCAGCCCCCAGACAGGCGGGCACACCATATATTTT. Translated, it gives CASSPQTGGHTIYF.